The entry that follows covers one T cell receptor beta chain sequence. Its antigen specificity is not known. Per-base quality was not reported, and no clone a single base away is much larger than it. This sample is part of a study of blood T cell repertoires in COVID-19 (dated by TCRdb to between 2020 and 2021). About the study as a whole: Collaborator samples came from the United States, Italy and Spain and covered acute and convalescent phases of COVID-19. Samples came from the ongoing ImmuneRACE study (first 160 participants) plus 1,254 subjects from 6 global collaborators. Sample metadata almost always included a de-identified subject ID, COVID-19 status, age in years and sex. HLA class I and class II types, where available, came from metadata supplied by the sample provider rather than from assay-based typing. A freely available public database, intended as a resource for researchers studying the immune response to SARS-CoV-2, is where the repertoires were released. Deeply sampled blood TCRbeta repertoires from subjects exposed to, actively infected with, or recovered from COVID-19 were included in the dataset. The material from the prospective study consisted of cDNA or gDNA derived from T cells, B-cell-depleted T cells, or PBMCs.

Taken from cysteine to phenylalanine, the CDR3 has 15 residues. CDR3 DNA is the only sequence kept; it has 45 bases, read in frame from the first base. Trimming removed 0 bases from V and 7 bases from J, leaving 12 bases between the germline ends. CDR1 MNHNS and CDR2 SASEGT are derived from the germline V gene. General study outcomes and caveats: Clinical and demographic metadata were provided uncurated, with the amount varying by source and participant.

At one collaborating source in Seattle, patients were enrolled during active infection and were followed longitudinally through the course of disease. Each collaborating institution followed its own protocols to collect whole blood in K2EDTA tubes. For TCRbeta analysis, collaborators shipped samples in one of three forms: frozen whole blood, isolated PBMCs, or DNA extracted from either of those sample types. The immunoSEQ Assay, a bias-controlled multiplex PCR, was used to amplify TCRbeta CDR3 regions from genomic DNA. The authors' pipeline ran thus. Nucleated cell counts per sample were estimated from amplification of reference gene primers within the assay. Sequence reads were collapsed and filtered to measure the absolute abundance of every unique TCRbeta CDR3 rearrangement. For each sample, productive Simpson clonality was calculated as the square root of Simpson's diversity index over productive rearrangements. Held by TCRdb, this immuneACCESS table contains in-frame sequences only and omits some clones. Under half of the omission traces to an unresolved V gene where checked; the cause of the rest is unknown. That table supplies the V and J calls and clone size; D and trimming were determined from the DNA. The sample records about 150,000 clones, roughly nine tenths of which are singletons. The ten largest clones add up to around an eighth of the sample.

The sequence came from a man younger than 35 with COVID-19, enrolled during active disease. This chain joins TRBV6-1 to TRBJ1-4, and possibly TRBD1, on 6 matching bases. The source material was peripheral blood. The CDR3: CASSEAAGEGEKLFF. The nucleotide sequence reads TGTGCCAGCAGTGAAGCGGCAGGGGAGGGTGAAAAACTGTTTTTT.